This TCR beta chain stems from a study of regulatory T cells in long-lasting Graves disease (dated by TCRdb to about 2021). In terms of the full investigation: In the newly diagnosed Graves' disease group, patients had been taking antithyroid drugs for less than 3 months. The study was registered as a clinical trial and conducted in China. A total of about 35 samples underwent TCR sequencing, from 13 patients with persistent Graves' disease and 20 or so patients with newly diagnosed Graves' disease. Patients with persistent Graves' disease were compared with patients with newly diagnosed Graves' disease using TCR sequencing and RNA sequencing of peripheral blood. The paper's findings and limits, for the study overall: Persistent disease showed preferential use of TRBV28, TRBJ1-2 and TRBJ2-5, whereas newly diagnosed disease favored TRBV20-1 and TRBJ2-1. A larger number of public clonotypes was shared among persistent patients (fewer than 3,000) than among newly diagnosed patients (approximately 930). The study examined only peripheral blood because the primary lesion, thyroid tissue, could not be accessed. The small sample size was acknowledged by the authors as a limitation that may reduce accuracy. Only the TCR beta chain was sequenced and analyzed. Compared with newly diagnosed patients, patients with persistent Graves' disease had lower TCR Shannon entropy and fewer highly expanded clones, which suggests clonal expansion.

The receptor library was made with multiplex PCR. Sequencing took place on an Illumina HiSeq 4000. iRepertoire HTBI primers and Arm-PCR amplification of CDR3 regions were used to construct TCR beta libraries. Gel purification was performed on PCR products prior to sequencing. The original pipeline was this. Gene usage analysis of CDR3 amino acid clonotypes used the 55 to 80 TRBV and 11 to 15 TRBJ segments found across samples. Filtered high-quality paired reads were merged into contigs using COPE and FqMerger. BLAST was used to align contigs to the IMGT TRBV, TRBD and TRBJ reference genes, and CDR3 was defined following IMGT. Highly expanded clones were defined as clonotypes with a frequency above 0.1%. Repertoire diversity was measured by Shannon entropy, and V-J evenness by the Gini coefficient. A clonotype found in more than one individual was treated as public. The raw public reads went through TCRdb reprocessing: fastp at Q25, MiXCR clone calling, in-frame beta chains kept. Rows merge per CDR3 protein into single entries with the most common DNA and genes. It is TCRdb's table, rather than the study itself, that gives the V and J calls and clone size. The sample table records 350,000 to 400,000 distinct CDR3 sequences; 15% to 18% of these occur just once. The ten biggest clones cover about a fifth of the sample.

The sample's time point, from its label and the paper: newly diagnosed GD, antithyroid drugs for less than 3 months. RNA was extracted from PBMCs in TRIzol for both TCR sequencing and RNA sequencing. The diagnosis of Graves' disease was made according to American Thyroid Association guidelines. Recruitment of patients was carried out at an endocrinology department in Xi'an, China. Each patient gave around 9.2 milliliters of peripheral blood, collected in an EDTA anticoagulant tube. Ficoll Paque Plus density gradient separation was used to isolate PBMCs, and no additional T cell sorting was done. RNA quality was checked with an Agilent 2100 Bioanalyzer and agarose gel, and concentration with a NanoDrop 2000. This clonotype was found many times. Its antigen has not been determined. Per-base quality was not reported, and no clone a single base away is much larger than it. The CDR3 has 13 amino acids, counting the end cysteine and phenylalanine. Of all the DNA, just the CDR3 is kept, 39 bases in frame from base 1. From a lookup of the germline V gene, CDR1 and CDR2 are MNHEY and SVGAGI. V drops 4 bases and J drops 6 bases, leaving 9 bases in between.

The origin of this receptor is a female donor with Graves disease. This material consisted of peripheral blood mononuclear cells (PBMCs), taken at new diagnosis, from a patient treated with antithyroid drugs. The chain couples TRBV6-5 to TRBJ2-2; the D segment could be TRBD2, given 6 matching bases. The nucleotides read TGTGCCAGCAGTTCTCGACTAGCCGGGGAGCTGTTTTTT. Translated, this gives CASSSRLAGELFF.